This TCR beta chain was recovered during a study of T-cell memory formation after mild COVID-19. In the study overall: Largely, TCR clusters stayed within a single donor. The study, taken as a whole, reports: Clones shrinking from day 15 to 85 showed even CD4/CD8 mixes; later expanders tilted CD4+.

TCRdb re-analysed the 5' RACE reads in MiXCR, keeping a single row per CDR3 protein. Of over 450,000 distinct CDR3 sequences in the sample, roughly 22% were seen once. The table lists this clonotype with a few counts. Its target is unknown. CDR3 length: 12 amino acids. The germline CDR1 and CDR2 sequences are SNHLY and FYNNEI. Trimming removed 5 bases from V and 4 bases from J, with 7 bases in between. The V gene is TRBV2, the J gene TRBJ2-3, with D perhaps TRBD1 (5 bases). This receptor was obtained from an adult woman who had mild COVID-19 (a few samples of this study predate the infection). Cell type and time point are not known. The material sequenced was PBMCs or a T cell subset sorted from them (not recorded which). The CDR3 DNA sequence: TGTGCCAGCAGTTGGGGCTCAGATACGCAGTATTTT. It is translated as CASSWGSDTQYF.